Listed below are T cell receptor beta chains from one sample, sequenced in a study of immune cell composition in non-small cell lung cancer. TCRdb's table, derived via immunoSEQ multiplex PCR, lists solely in-frame clones and lacks some. The table records some 2,500 clones, 76% of them present only once. Sequencing input: lung tumor tissue. The receptors stem from a human donor with non-small cell lung cancer. CDR3s include the opening cysteine and the closing phenylalanine or tryptophan. D genes are given only for firm matches. Size values are once, few and many counts, or a class for expanded clones, and some rows have none.

DNA: TGTGCCAGCGGGGACAGCTATGGCTACACCTTC; CDR3: CASGDSYGYTF; J: TRBJ1-2; size: large; D: TRBD1; V: TRBV2
DNA: TGCGCCAGCAGCCCTGAAACAGGAGAAGCTTTCTTT; CDR3: CASSPETGEAFF; J: TRBJ1-1; size: large; D: .; V: TRBV5-1
DNA: TGTGCCAGCAGTCGGGGGGACACTTACGAAGAGACCCAGTACTTC; CDR3: CASSRGDTYEETQYF; J: TRBJ2-5; size: once; D: .; V: TRBV6-6
DNA: TGTGCCAGCAGCTTATGGCAGGGTGACGCAGATACGCAGTATTTT; CDR3: CASSLWQGDADTQYF; J: TRBJ2-3; size: .; D: .; V: TRBV7-9
DNA: TGTGCCAGCAGCGCGGGGCTCACCGGGGAGCTGTTTTTT; CDR3: CASSAGLTGELFF; J: TRBJ2-2; size: .; D: .; V: TRBV7-6
DNA: TGTGCCAGCAGTAGAGGACAGGGAGAGACCCAGTACTTC; CDR3: CASSRGQGETQYF; J: TRBJ2-5; size: few; D: TRBD1; V: TRBV2
DNA: TGTGCCAGCAGTCGACTAGCGGGAGACTACAATGAGCAGTTCTTC; CDR3: CASSRLAGDYNEQFF; J: TRBJ2-1; size: few; D: TRBD2; V: TRBV6-5
DNA: TGTGCCAGCAGCCCCTACACCGGGGAGCTGTTTTTT; CDR3: CASSPYTGELFF; J: TRBJ2-2; size: .; D: .; V: TRBV9
DNA: TGTGCCAGCTCACCAGGAGCCGGGACTAGAGAGACCCAGTACTTC; CDR3: CASSPGAGTRETQYF; J: TRBJ2-5; size: .; D: TRBD2; V: TRBV18
DNA: TGCGCCAGCAGTCAATCTCATTGGGCAAAGATCTATGGCTACACCTTC; CDR3: CASSQSHWAKIYGYTF; J: TRBJ1-2; size: large; D: .; V: TRBV23-1
DNA: TGTGCCAGCAGCTTAGGAGTTACGAGCACAGATACGCAGTATTTT; CDR3: CASSLGVTSTDTQYF; J: TRBJ2-3; size: .; D: .; V: TRBV7-6
DNA: TGTGCCAGCAGCTATGTAGCGGGAGGTACCTACGAGCAGTACTTC; CDR3: CASSYVAGGTYEQYF; J: TRBJ2-7; size: few; D: TRBD2; V: TRBV7-2
DNA: TGCGCCAGCAGCTTGACAGGGGGGAGCTCCTACGAGCAGTACTTC; CDR3: CASSLTGGSSYEQYF; J: TRBJ2-7; size: .; D: TRBD1; V: TRBV5-1
DNA: TGCGCCAGCAGCTCAGCGGCGGGAGATTCCGAGCAGTACTTC; CDR3: CASSSAAGDSEQYF; J: TRBJ2-7; size: .; D: TRBD2; V: TRBV10-1
DNA: TGCGCCAGCTCCGGAGGAGTGAACACCGGGGAGCTGTTTTTT; CDR3: CASSGGVNTGELFF; J: TRBJ2-2; size: .; D: .; V: TRBV5-1
DNA: TGTGCCAGTAGATCGGGACAGGGACCAGATACGCAGTATTTT; CDR3: CASRSGQGPDTQYF; J: TRBJ2-3; size: .; D: TRBD1; V: TRBV19
DNA: TGTGCCAGCTCACCGGGACAGGGGAATGGCTATGGCTACACCTTC; CDR3: CASSPGQGNGYGYTF; J: TRBJ1-2; size: .; D: TRBD1; V: TRBV18
DNA: TGTGCCAGCTCTCCTCGCGCGGTGGGTGATACGCAGTATTTT; CDR3: CASSPRAVGDTQYF; J: TRBJ2-3; size: .; D: .; V: TRBV6-6
DNA: TGTGCCAGCAGCTATAGTACAGGGTTGAAGGGCTACACCTTC; CDR3: CASSYSTGLKGYTF; J: TRBJ1-2; size: .; D: .; V: TRBV5-6
DNA: TGTGCCAGCAGTGACGTCCACACCGGGGAGCTGTTTTTT; CDR3: CASSDVHTGELFF; J: TRBJ2-2; size: once; D: .; V: TRBV25-1
DNA: TGTGCCAGCAGCTTGGGACAGGGCGCTGGAAACACCATATATTTT; CDR3: CASSLGQGAGNTIYF; J: TRBJ1-3; size: few; D: TRBD1; V: TRBV7-2
DNA: TGTGCCAGCAGTTCCCACAGGTTTCAGCCCCAGCATTTT; CDR3: CASSSHRFQPQHF; J: TRBJ1-5; size: .; D: .; V: TRBV6-6
DNA: TGCGCCAGCAGCTTGCCCGGGGGCGGACTAGCGGGAGGTGAGCAGTTCTTC; CDR3: CASSLPGGGLAGGEQFF; J: TRBJ2-1; size: .; D: TRBD2; V: TRBV5-1
DNA: TGTGCCAGCAGTACAGGGGGAGGACAGCCCCAGCATTTT; CDR3: CASSTGGGQPQHF; J: TRBJ1-5; size: .; D: TRBD1; V: TRBV6-5
DNA: TGTGCCAGCACCCTTCTCAAAGAGACAGGGTCTGGCTACACCTTC; CDR3: CASTLLKETGSGYTF; J: TRBJ1-2; size: few; D: TRBD1; V: TRBV6-5
DNA: TGTGCCAGCAGTGACGGCGGGCTTACGCAGTATTTT; CDR3: CASSDGGLTQYF; J: TRBJ2-3; size: few; D: .; V: TRBV6-4
DNA: TGTGCCAGCAGTGAAAACCAGGGTAGTCAGCCCCAGCATTTT; CDR3: CASSENQGSQPQHF; J: TRBJ1-5; size: few; D: .; V: TRBV2
DNA: TGTGCCAGCAGCTTGACAGATTCACCCCTCCACTTT; CDR3: CASSLTDSPLHF; J: TRBJ1-6; size: .; D: .; V: TRBV11-2
DNA: TGCGCCAGCCTCGACAGGCTCGATCAGCCCCAGCATTTT; CDR3: CASLDRLDQPQHF; J: TRBJ1-5; size: .; D: .; V: TRBV4-3
DNA: TGCGCCAGCAGCCAAGACCCTAGCGGGAGTAGGACGCAGTATTTT; CDR3: CASSQDPSGSRTQYF; J: TRBJ2-3; size: .; D: TRBD2; V: TRBV4-3
DNA: TGTGCCAGTGGAGACAGGGACTATGGCTACACCTTC; CDR3: CASGDRDYGYTF; J: TRBJ1-2; size: .; D: TRBD1; V: TRBV19
DNA: TGTGCCAGCCGACCTAGCCAGACTAACGAGCAGTACTTC; CDR3: CASRPSQTNEQYF; J: TRBJ2-7; size: .; D: .; V: TRBV21-1
DNA: TGTGCCAGCAGTGGGTCGCACAGGGTAAACTATGGCTACACCTTC; CDR3: CASSGSHRVNYGYTF; J: TRBJ1-2; size: once; D: .; V: TRBV6-1
DNA: TGTGCCAGCAGCTCGACTAGCGGGTATTACAATGAGCAGTTCTTC; CDR3: CASSSTSGYYNEQFF; J: TRBJ2-1; size: .; D: TRBD2; V: TRBV7-2
DNA: TGCGCCAGCAGCCCTTTACAGGGAGGGACGACTGAAGCTTTCTTT; CDR3: CASSPLQGGTTEAFF; J: TRBJ1-1; size: .; D: .; V: TRBV5-1
DNA: TGCGCCAGCAGCCAGGACATCCGGAAGAACACTGAAGCTTTCTTT; CDR3: CASSQDIRKNTEAFF; J: TRBJ1-1; size: few; D: .; V: TRBV5-1
DNA: TGTGCCAGTAGTCCCCCGGGACTAGGGGCGCAGTACTTC; CDR3: CASSPPGLGAQYF; J: TRBJ2-7; size: .; D: TRBD2; V: TRBV19
DNA: TGTGCCAGCAGTTTAAGACAGGGCAACTATGGCTACACCTTC; CDR3: CASSLRQGNYGYTF; J: TRBJ1-2; size: .; D: TRBD1; V: TRBV28
DNA: TGTGCCAGCAGCCCCCCGAACAGGGGATACGAGCAGTACTTC; CDR3: CASSPPNRGYEQYF; J: TRBJ2-7; size: .; D: TRBD1; V: TRBV7-9
DNA: TGTGCCTGGAGTCAGCCGGGAGGAGTGTTCTTC; CDR3: CAWSQPGGVFF; J: TRBJ2-1; size: few; D: TRBD2; V: TRBV30
DNA: TGCGCCAGCAGCTTGGGGGGGTTGGCGGGGTTGGCGCAGTTCTTC; CDR3: CASSLGGLAGLAQFF; J: TRBJ2-1; size: .; D: .; V: TRBV5-1
DNA: TGCGCCAGCACGACTAGCGGGGGCATCACCGGGGAGCTGTTTTTT; CDR3: CASTTSGGITGELFF; J: TRBJ2-2; size: .; D: TRBD2; V: TRBV10-2
DNA: TGTGCCAGCAGTGACCTTTCGGGAGATCACAATGAGCAGTTCTTC; CDR3: CASSDLSGDHNEQFF; J: TRBJ2-1; size: once; D: .; V: TRBV2
DNA: TGTGCCAGCAGTGGCACTCCGAGAGGGAATCAGCCCCAGCATTTT; CDR3: CASSGTPRGNQPQHF; J: TRBJ1-5; size: .; D: .; V: TRBV6-6
DNA: TGCGCCAGCAGCCAGGCGACGGGGGGCCTTGACAATGAGCAGTTCTTC; CDR3: CASSQATGGLDNEQFF; J: TRBJ2-1; size: .; D: .; V: TRBV4-1
DNA: TGTGCCAGCAGCCTCTCGGTAGGGGACTATGGCTACACCTTC; CDR3: CASSLSVGDYGYTF; J: TRBJ1-2; size: .; D: .; V: TRBV7-2
DNA: TGTGCCAGCAGCCGGACTAGCGGGCCAGGAGAGACCCAGTACTTC; CDR3: CASSRTSGPGETQYF; J: TRBJ2-5; size: .; D: TRBD2; V: TRBV2
DNA: TGTGCCAGCAGCTTAGGTGGAACAGGGAAGGAAGCTTTCTTT; CDR3: CASSLGGTGKEAFF; J: TRBJ1-1; size: .; D: .; V: TRBV7-6
DNA: TGTGCCAGCAGCTTAGTGGCTGCTTACAATGAGCAGTTCTTC; CDR3: CASSLVAAYNEQFF; J: TRBJ2-1; size: .; D: .; V: TRBV11-2
DNA: TGTGCCAGCTCCTCCGCTCAGGGGGCTATCGGTCAGCCCCAGCATTTT; CDR3: CASSSAQGAIGQPQHF; J: TRBJ1-5; size: .; D: TRBD1; V: TRBV7-9
DNA: TGTGCCAGCAGCCCCCGGGAGGGCCTCTACAATGAGCAGTTCTTC; CDR3: CASSPREGLYNEQFF; J: TRBJ2-1; size: .; D: TRBD2; V: TRBV5-4